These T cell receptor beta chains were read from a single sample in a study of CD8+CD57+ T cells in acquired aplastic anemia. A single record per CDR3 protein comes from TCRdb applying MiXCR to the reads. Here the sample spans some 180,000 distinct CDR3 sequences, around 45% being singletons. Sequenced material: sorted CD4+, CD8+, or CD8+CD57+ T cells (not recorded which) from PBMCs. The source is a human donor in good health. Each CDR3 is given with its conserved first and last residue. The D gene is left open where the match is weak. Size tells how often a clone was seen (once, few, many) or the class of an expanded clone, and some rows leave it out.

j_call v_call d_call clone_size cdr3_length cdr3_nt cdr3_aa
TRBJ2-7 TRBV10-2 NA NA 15 TGCGCCAGCAGGGGGGTTGAGGGTGGGACTTACGAGCAGTACTTC CASRGVEGGTYEQYF
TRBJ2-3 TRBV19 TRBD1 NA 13 TGTGCCAGTAGTACGACAGGGTACGGTACGCAGTATTTT CASSTTGYGTQYF
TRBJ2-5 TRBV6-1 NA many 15 TGTGCCAGCAGTGAACTCACCGGCGTCGGGGAGACCCAGTACTTC CASSELTGVGETQYF
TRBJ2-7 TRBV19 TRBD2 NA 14 TGTGCCAGTAGCATAGCGGGGTCGACCTACGAGCAGTACTTC CASSIAGSTYEQYF
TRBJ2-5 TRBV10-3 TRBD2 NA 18 TGTGCCATCAGTGGGGGACTAGCGGGAGGCACACGACAAGAGACCCAGTACTTC CAISGGLAGGTRQETQYF
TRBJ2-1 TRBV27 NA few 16 TGTGCCAGCAAACTCTCCGGGATCGGTATCGTGAATGAGCAGTTCTTC CASKLSGIGIVNEQFF
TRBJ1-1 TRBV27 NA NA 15 TGTGCCAGCAGGTCCCTTGGCAGCATGAACACTGAAGCTTTCTTT CASRSLGSMNTEAFF
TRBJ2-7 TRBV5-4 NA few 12 TGTACCAGCAGCAAGGACATCTACGAGCAGTACTTC CTSSKDIYEQYF
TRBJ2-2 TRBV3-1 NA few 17 TGTGCCAGCAGCCAAGGTGGTTCGGGCCCGAACACCGGGGAGCTGTTTTTT CASSQGGSGPNTGELFF
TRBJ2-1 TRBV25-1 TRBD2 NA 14 TGTGCCAGCAGTGATCTAGCGGGCCACAATGAGCAGTTCTTC CASSDLAGHNEQFF
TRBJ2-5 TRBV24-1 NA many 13 TGTGCCACCAGTAGGCGGGGAAGAGAGACCCAGTACTTC CATSRRGRETQYF
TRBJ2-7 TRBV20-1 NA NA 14 TGCAGTGCTAGAGGGCCTTCTGGGAACTACGAGCAGTACTTC CSARGPSGNYEQYF
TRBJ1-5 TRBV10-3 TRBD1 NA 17 TGTGCCATCAGTGACCACAAGACAGGGAAGGCCAATCAGCCCCAGCATTTT CAISDHKTGKANQPQHF
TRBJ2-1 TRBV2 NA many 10 TGTGCCAGCGGGGGGTATGAGCAGTTCTTC CASGGYEQFF
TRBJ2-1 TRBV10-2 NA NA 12 TGCGCCAGCAGTGTTCAGTCCAATGAGCAGTTCTTC CASSVQSNEQFF
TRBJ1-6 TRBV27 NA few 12 TGTGCCAGCAGTCACCATAATTCACCCCTCCACTTT CASSHHNSPLHF
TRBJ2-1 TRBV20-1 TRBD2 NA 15 TGCAGTGCCCCGCTAGCGGGGGGCAGAAGTAATGAGCAGTTCTTC CSAPLAGGRSNEQFF
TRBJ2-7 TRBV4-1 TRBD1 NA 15 TGCGCCAGCAGCCAAGATGGTGCTACAGGGGACGAGCAGTACTTC CASSQDGATGDEQYF
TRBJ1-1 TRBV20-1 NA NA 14 TGCAGTGCTAGAGCGGGGTCTACCCACACCGAAGCTTTCTTT CSARAGSTHTEAFF
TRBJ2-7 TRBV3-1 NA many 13 TGTGCCAGCAGCCCCCCTCCGGGGAACGAGCAGTACTTC CASSPPPGNEQYF
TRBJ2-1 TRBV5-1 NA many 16 TGCGCCAGCAGCAAGACTACCGGGACAAGATACAATGAGCAGTTCTTC CASSKTTGTRYNEQFF
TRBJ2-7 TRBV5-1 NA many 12 TGCGCCAGCAGCTTTTTCGGGGGCGAGCAGTACTTC CASSFFGGEQYF
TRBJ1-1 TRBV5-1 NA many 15 TGCGCCAGCCGGCCTCCGGGAACAGTAAACACTGAAGCTTTCTTT CASRPPGTVNTEAFF
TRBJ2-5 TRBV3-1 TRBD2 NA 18 TGTGCCAGCAGCCTCCTAGCGGGGGGGCTTCGGTACCAAGAGACCCAGTACTTC CASSLLAGGLRYQETQYF
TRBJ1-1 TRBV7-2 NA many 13 TGTGCCAGCAGTCACAGCTCTAACACTGAAGCTTTCTTT CASSHSSNTEAFF
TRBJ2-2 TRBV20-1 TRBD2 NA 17 TGCAGTGCTAGATCTAGGAACGCGGGAGGAAGGGCCGGGGAGCTGTTTTTT CSARSRNAGGRAGELFF
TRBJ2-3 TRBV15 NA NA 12 TGTGCCACCAGCAGGACCGGGATTACGCAGTATTTT CATSRTGITQYF
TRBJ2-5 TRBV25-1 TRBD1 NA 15 TGTGCCAGCAGTGTAGAGGGTGGGGGACAGGGCTCGCAGTACTTC CASSVEGGGQGSQYF
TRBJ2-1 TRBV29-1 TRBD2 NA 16 TGCAGCGTTGAGCGACTAGCGGGAGGGCCCGGGAATGAGCAGTTCTTC CSVERLAGGPGNEQFF
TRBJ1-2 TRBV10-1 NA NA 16 TGCGCCAGCAGTCCGCCACAGAGATTCCGATCCTATGGCTACACCTTC CASSPPQRFRSYGYTF
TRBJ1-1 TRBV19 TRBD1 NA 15 TGTGCCAGTAGTGCGACAGGGTCGTTGAACACTGAAGCTTTCTTT CASSATGSLNTEAFF